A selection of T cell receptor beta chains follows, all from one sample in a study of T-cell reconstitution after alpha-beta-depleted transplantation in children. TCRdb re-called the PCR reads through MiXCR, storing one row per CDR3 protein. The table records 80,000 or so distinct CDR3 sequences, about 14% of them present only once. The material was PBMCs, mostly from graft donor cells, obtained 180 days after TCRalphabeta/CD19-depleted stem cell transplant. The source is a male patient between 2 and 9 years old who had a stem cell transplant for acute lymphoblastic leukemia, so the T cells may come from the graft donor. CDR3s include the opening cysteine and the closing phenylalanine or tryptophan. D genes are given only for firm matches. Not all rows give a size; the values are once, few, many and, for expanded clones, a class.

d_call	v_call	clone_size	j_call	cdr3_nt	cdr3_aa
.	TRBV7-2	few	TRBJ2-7	TGTGCCAGCAGCTTAGTAGGGGTTCAGTACTTC	CASSLVGVQYF
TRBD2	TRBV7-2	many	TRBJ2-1	TGTGCCAGCAGCTGGAGGGGACTAGCGGGAGGGCCGAATAATGAGCAGTTCTTC	CASSWRGLAGGPNNEQFF
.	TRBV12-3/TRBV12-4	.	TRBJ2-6	TGTGCCAGCAGTTTAAGCGGGGGGGCCAACGTCCTGACTTTC	CASSLSGGANVLTF
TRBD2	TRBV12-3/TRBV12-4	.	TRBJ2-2	TGTGCCAGCAGCTTAAGGCTAGCGGAGAACACCGGGGAGCTGTTTTTT	CASSLRLAENTGELFF
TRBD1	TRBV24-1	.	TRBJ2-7	TGTGCCACCAGTGATTCTGACAGGGGCGCCTCCTACGAGCAGTACTTC	CATSDSDRGASYEQYF
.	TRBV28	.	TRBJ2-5	TGTGCCAGCAGTTTTGGGAGCCAAGAGACCCAGTACTTC	CASSFGSQETQYF
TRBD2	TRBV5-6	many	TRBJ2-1	TGTGCCAGCACCGGACTAAGCGGGAAATCCTACAATGAGCAGTTCTTC	CASTGLSGKSYNEQFF
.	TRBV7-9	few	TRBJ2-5	TGTGCCAGCAGCTCGAGGGCAGGTCGGGAGACCCAGTACTTC	CASSSRAGRETQYF
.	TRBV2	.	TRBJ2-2	TGTGCCAGCAGTGCCCCCGGGACCGGGGAGCTGTTTTTT	CASSAPGTGELFF
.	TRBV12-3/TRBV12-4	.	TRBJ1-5	TGTGCCAGCAGTACACTAGCGGGGGGGGCCACAGATACGCAGCATTTT	CASSTLAGGATDTQHF
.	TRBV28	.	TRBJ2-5	TGTGCCAGCAGTTTGTACGGAGAAGAGACCCAGTACTTC	CASSLYGEETQYF
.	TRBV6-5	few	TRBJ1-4	TGTGCCAGCAGTTCCGGGCGCCCAATTAATGAAAAACTGTTTTTT	CASSSGRPINEKLFF
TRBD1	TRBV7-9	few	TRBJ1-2	TGTGCCAGCAGACCGACAGGGGGTAATGGCTACACCTTC	CASRPTGGNGYTF